These 26 T cell receptor beta chains share one sample of origin, sequenced in a study of CD4+ T cells in melanoma. Sequencing used immunoSEQ multiplex PCR; TCRdb keeps in-frame clones, though not all of them. The table lists about 110,000 clones, approximately 90% of them singletons, with 3.3% in the top ten. The sample was peripheral blood. The receptors here all came from a human donor with melanoma.

CDR3 bases: TGTGCCAGCTCGGGGGGGAATGGAGTGACAGATACGCAGTATTTT. This codes for CASSGGNGVTDTQYF. The chain uses TRBV7-9 and TRBJ2-3; 8 positions match TRBD2. The V segment lost 8 bases and the J segment 3 bases; nucleotides outside the gene matches: 10. Germline loops: CDR1 SEHNR, CDR2 FQNEAQ (reference sequence). The CDR3 loop spans 15 amino acids.

V gene TRBV2 combines with J gene TRBJ2-7, with D uncertain. V dropped 10 bases and J dropped 2 bases, with 15 bases sitting between them. The CDR3 extends over 13 amino acids. The germline V gene has CDR1 SNHLY and CDR2 FYNNEI. Here the CDR3 DNA reads TGTGCCATTTCAGATCTAGGAACCTACGAGCAGTACTTC. Its protein is CAISDLGTYEQYF.

The chain joins TRBV15 to TRBJ2-3; 8 bases align to TRBD2. V gave up 0 bases and J gave up 3 bases; unmatched junction bases: 5. The CDR3 has 16 residues. CDR1 and CDR2 from the germline V gene are LNHNV and YYDKDF (reference sequence). CDR3 coding DNA: TGTGCCACCAGCAGAGAAGCGGGAGAGAGGACAGATACGCAGTATTTT. Translation: CATSREAGERTDTQYF.

J is TRBJ2-3 and V is TRBV27, with D unresolved. The CDR3 is 11 residues long. CDR1 is MNHEY and CDR2 is SMNVEV in the germline V gene (reference sequence). V lost 10 bases and J 2 bases, leaving 7 bases between the germline ends. CDR3 residues: CATRLTDTQYF. CDR3 nucleotides: TGTGCCACCCGACTCACAGATACGCAGTATTTT.

The V gene is TRBV19, the J gene TRBJ2-7; 8 nucleotides match TRBD1. J lost 3 bases, V lost 6 bases, and 10 bases had no gene match. This CDR3 comprises 15 residues. Looked up from germline, CDR1 is LNHDA and CDR2 is SQIVND (reference sequence). The CDR3 loop reads CASSPPGGDLYEQYF. The CDR3 nucleotides are TGTGCCAGTAGCCCTCCAGGGGGCGACCTCTACGAGCAGTACTTC.

The CDR3 coding sequence is TGTGCCAGCAGTTATTTGAGCCAAGAGACCCAGTACTTC. Its translation is CASSYLSQETQYF. The chain has TRBV6-5 and TRBJ2-5; no reliable D call. Germline-derived CDR1 and CDR2 are MNHEY and SVGAGI. The V gene lost 3 bases and the J gene lost 1 base, with 6 bases spanning the gap. The CDR3 runs to 13 residues.

This chain links TRBV11-2 with TRBJ1-5; tentatively, D is TRBD1 (6 bases). The V end was cut by 5 bases, the J end by 5 bases, with 10 bases between. CDR3 length equals 13 residues. CDR1 and CDR2 from the germline V gene are SGHAT and FQNNGV. CDR3 sequence reads: CASSRQVDQPQHF. The DNA of the CDR3 is TGTGCCAGCAGCCGACAGGTGGATCAGCCCCAGCATTTT. The full variable domain, its missing parts supplied by reference TRBV11-2 and TRBJ1-5, is EAGVAQSPRYKIIEKRQSVAFWCNPISGHATLYWYQQILGQGPKLLIQFQNNGVVDDSQLPKDRFSAERLKGVDSTLKIQPAKLEDSAVYLCASSRQVDQPQHFGDGTRLSIL.

The rearrangement joins TRBV5-6 to TRBJ2-1, with TRBD2 identical over 11 bases. Trimming at V came to 3 bases and at J to 1 base, leaving 6 bases not matched to a gene. Germline CDR1 is SGHDT and CDR2 is YYEEEE. The CDR3 length is 17 residues. CDR3: CASSWVAGGVSYNEQFF. The DNA for the CDR3 is TGTGCCAGCAGCTGGGTAGCGGGGGGGGTTTCCTACAATGAGCAGTTCTTC.

This rearrangement joins TRBV11-3 to TRBJ2-1; D gene uncertain. The V gene's germline CDR1 is SGHNT and CDR2 YENEEA. The ends were cut back, 9 bases at V and 5 bases at J, with 8 bases in the middle. The CDR3 consists of 11 residues. This chain's CDR3 is CASGYHNEQFF. CDR3 sequence (DNA): TGTGCCAGTGGGTACCACAATGAGCAGTTCTTC.

A few counts support this clone. The rearrangement uses TRBV20-1 and TRBJ2-7; D not certain. Germline V CDR1 and CDR2: DFQATT, SNEGSKA (reference sequence). The V end lost 1 base, the J end lost 3 bases, and 4 bases lay between the germline ends. CDR3 size: 11 residues. The CDR3 DNA follows: TGCAGTGCTAGAGGCCACTACGAGCAGTACTTC. This encodes CSARGHYEQYF.

The chain combines TRBV7-2 with TRBJ2-7; perhaps D is TRBD1 or TRBD2 (5 bases each). The length of the CDR3 is 14 residues. CDR1 and CDR2 from the germline V gene are SGHTA and FQGNSA. The V end lost 1 base, the J end lost 3 bases, and 10 bases lay between the germline ends. CDR3 region: CASSLEGRNYEQYF. The DNA for the CDR3 is TGTGCCAGCAGCTTAGAGGGACGAAACTACGAGCAGTACTTC. The complete variable domain, with remaining parts taken from reference TRBV7-2 and TRBJ2-7, reads GAGVSQSPSNKVTEKGKDVELRCDPISGHTALYWYRQSLGQGLEFLIYFQGNSAPDKSGLPSDRFSAERTGGSVSTLTIQRTQQEDSAVYLCASSLEGRNYEQYFGPGTRLTVT.

The V call is TRBV11-3, the J call TRBJ2-2; tentative D call: TRBD1 (6 bases). The CDR3 has 16 amino acids. Germline V gene sequence: CDR1 SGHNT, CDR2 YENEEA. V lost 1 base and J lost 7, with 16 bases in between. The CDR3 DNA is TGTGCCAGCAGCTTAGGGGGGACAATAACCGGCGGGGAGCTGTTTTTT. Its translation: CASSLGGTITGGELFF.

This chain uses TRBV28 with TRBJ2-7, with 7 positions matching TRBD1. V lost 5 bases and J lost 2; bases outside the gene matches: 9. Germline V gene sequence: CDR1 MDHEN, CDR2 SYDVKM. The CDR3 spans 15 residues. The CDR3 protein is CASSEDPTGPYEQYF. The CDR3 DNA reads as TGTGCCAGCAGTGAAGACCCGACAGGGCCCTACGAGCAGTACTTC.

This clone was seen a handful of times. The V gene is TRBV4-3, the J gene TRBJ2-5; 7 bases fit TRBD1. The CDR3 has 16 residues. Germline lookup yields CDR1 LGHNA and CDR2 YSLEER. Trimming took 1 base from V and 3 from J; bases not matched to a gene: 8. The CDR3: CASSQGKGAREETQYF. The CDR3 nucleotides read TGCGCCAGCAGCCAAGGAAAGGGGGCGAGGGAAGAGACCCAGTACTTC.

The chain is built from TRBV5-4 and TRBJ2-7, with D unresolved. Germline CDR1 is SGHNT and CDR2 is YYREEE (reference sequence). This CDR3 is 16 amino acids long. Trimming stripped 4 bases from V and 2 bases from J, with 19 bases between. CDR3 in DNA: TGTGCCAGCAGCCTCGACCTTTCCAGGTCCCCCTACGAGCAGTACTTC. Translation gives CASSLDLSRSPYEQYF.

The rearrangement joins TRBV19 to TRBJ1-5; D is ambiguous. In germline, CDR1 is LNHDA, CDR2 SQIVND (reference sequence). There are 14 residues in the CDR3. The V end lost 4 bases, the J end lost 11 bases, and 18 bases lay between the germline ends. The CDR3 is CASSNHEPAMAQHF. The CDR3 bases are TGTGCCAGTAGTAATCACGAGCCGGCAATGGCCCAGCATTTT.

This sequence joins TRBV11-2 and TRBJ2-5; tentative D call: TRBD2 (6 bases). Germline CDR1 SGHAT, CDR2 FQNNGV. The germline V and J ends were trimmed by 5 bases and 5 bases, with 12 bases remaining between them. The CDR3 runs 13 residues. CDR3: CASSTGVGETQYF. CDR3 bases: TGTGCCAGCAGCACGGGGGTGGGTGAGACCCAGTACTTC.

The chain recombines TRBV28 with TRBJ2-7, with 7 bases matching TRBD2. After removal of 10 bases from V and 1 base from J, the junction contained 7 bases not matched to a gene. This CDR3 has 13 amino acids. The germline V gene has CDR1 MDHEN and CDR2 SYDVKM. CDR3 nucleotide sequence: TGTGCCAACCTGTTGGGGGGGTCCTACGAGCAGTACTTC. Translated, it gives CANLLGGSYEQYF.

V usage is TRBV28 and J usage is TRBJ2-7, with 9 bases matching TRBD1. The CDR3 loop spans 15 amino acids. V gave up 2 bases and J gave up 2 bases; unmatched junction bases: 4. Looked up from germline, CDR1 is MDHEN and CDR2 is SYDVKM. The CDR3 protein is CASSLLGTGPYEQYF. CDR3 bases: TGTGCCAGCAGTTTACTGGGGACAGGGCCCTACGAGCAGTACTTC.

The chain couples TRBV7-3 to TRBJ2-1, with D unclear. This CDR3 region has 17 residues. V gave up 6 bases and J gave up 1 base, with 19 bases separating them. Germline values: CDR1 SGHTA, CDR2 FQGTGA. The CDR3 DNA reads TGTGCCAGCAGTAAGGTGCCTCTCATGGGGTCCTACAATGAGCAGTTCTTC. The encoded protein is CASSKVPLMGSYNEQFF. Full variable domain (missing parts from reference TRBV7-3 and TRBJ2-1): GAGVSQTPSNKVTEKGKYVELRCDPISGHTALYWYRQSLGQGPEFLIYFQGTGAADDSGLPNDRFFAVRPEGSVSTLKIQRTERGDSAVYLCASSKVPLMGSYNEQFFGPGTRLTVL.

This clone was observed a handful of times. V gene TRBV30 combines with J gene TRBJ1-6, with a tentative D call TRBD1 (5 bases). Germline CDR1 GTSNPN, CDR2 SVGIG (reference sequence). V lost 0 bases and J lost 5, with 8 bases in between. The CDR3 consists of 14 residues. CDR3 in DNA: TGTGCCTGGAGTGTTGGGGCAGATAATTCACCCCTCCACTTT. Its translation: CAWSVGADNSPLHF.

V gene TRBV28 combines with J gene TRBJ1-1; possibly TRBD1 for D (5 bases). Per the germline V gene, CDR1 is MDHEN and CDR2 is SYDVKM. This CDR3 is built from 12 residues. Between the trimmed V and J ends, which lost 4 bases and 7 bases, there was a span of 10 bases. The CDR3 is CASSSGTLEAFF. CDR3 in DNA: TGTGCCAGCAGTTCAGGGACTCTTGAAGCTTTCTTT.

This chain connects TRBV18 to TRBJ1-5; no clear D gene. CDR1 is KGHSH, CDR2 LQKENI, per germline. Trimming cost V 3 bases and J 4 bases, with 4 bases left between them. The CDR3 sequence is 12 residues long. The CDR3 loop reads CASSPANQPQHF. For the CDR3, the DNA is TGTGCCAGCTCACCGGCGAATCAGCCCCAGCATTTT.

This chain connects TRBV5-4 to TRBJ2-3; weak D call: TRBD2 (7 bases). The CDR3 loop spans 16 amino acids. The V gene lost 8 bases and the J gene lost 0 bases, with 19 bases spanning the gap. The germline CDR1 and CDR2 sequences are SGHNT and YYREEE (reference sequence). CDR3 sequence reads: CASSSKRGASTDTQYF. Written as DNA, the CDR3 is TGTGCCAGTAGCAGTAAACGGGGGGCTAGCACAGATACGCAGTATTTT.

J is TRBJ1-4 and V is TRBV6-5; 7 bases match TRBD1. V lost 5 bases, J lost 4 bases, and 7 bases stayed unmatched. In germline, CDR1 is MNHEY, CDR2 SVGAGI. The CDR3 sequence is 15 residues long. Here the CDR3 DNA reads TGTGCCAGCAGTCAGTGGACAGGTGGTAATGAAAAACTGTTTTTT. Its protein is CASSQWTGGNEKLFF.

The chain combines TRBV7-3 with TRBJ2-5; perhaps TRBD1 as D (7 bases). This CDR3 is built from 15 residues. V gave up 2 bases and J gave up 5 bases, with 15 bases separating them. Per the germline V gene, CDR1 is SGHTA and CDR2 is FQGTGA. This CDR3 reads CASSLGQVEGETQYF. In DNA form, the CDR3 reads TGTGCCAGCAGCTTAGGACAGGTGGAGGGTGAGACCCAGTACTTC.